This T cell receptor beta chain derives from a study of human T cells and chemical hapten exposure. TCRdb re-derived calls from the RACE reads in MiXCR, one entry per CDR3 protein. The sample lists 210,000 or so distinct CDR3 sequences; around 23% were seen once. This clonotype was detected a few times. Trimming shortened V by 4 bases and J by 10 bases, and 14 bases separated the two germline ends. In germline, CDR1 is SNHLY, CDR2 FYNNEI. The CDR3 has 13 amino acids. Time point denoted: patch test 3, about 24 weeks after DPC sensitization. Treatment: therapeutic diphenylcyclopropenone sensitization with weekly scalp DPC. Donation of samples came from alopecia patients who were 18 to 70 years old and suitable for DPC.

The V and J genes are TRBV2 and TRBJ2-1; unclear D gene. The starting material was whole blood, obtained in connection with sensitization to the hapten diphenylcyclopropenone (DPC). The source of this sequence is a woman aged 40 to 50 with alopecia areata. Some clones in this sample may be carry-over from other donors' samples. In nucleotides, the CDR3 is TGTGCCAGCAGTGTACGGATGGGCAGCGAGCAGTTCTTC. Its protein product is CASSVRMGSEQFF.